A selection of T cell receptor beta chains follows, all from one sample in a study of post-analysis software for immune sequencing data. TCRdb re-analysed the PCR reads in MiXCR, keeping a single row per CDR3 protein. This sample has about 210,000 distinct CDR3 sequences, with 25% to 30% found just once. Sequencing was performed on blood. The origin of the receptors is a girl aged 2-17 years with multiple sclerosis. CDR3s include the opening cysteine and the closing phenylalanine or tryptophan. The order of the fields is J gene, D gene, clone size, V gene, CDR3 protein, CDR3 DNA. The D gene is left open where the match is weak. Clone size is given for some rows only: seen once, a few or many times, or a class if the clone is expanded.

>TRBJ1-6|TRBD1|NA|TRBV30
CAWSQQGPEPPLHF
TGTGCCTGGAGCCAACAGGGGCCCGAACCACCCCTCCACTTT
>TRBJ2-7|NA|few|TRBV28
CASRPNGGSNYEQYF
TGTGCCAGCAGGCCCAATGGGGGGTCCAACTACGAGCAGTACTTC
>TRBJ2-5|NA|many|TRBV11-2
CASSLGSYAETQYF
TGTGCCAGCAGCTTAGGTTCCTACGCCGAGACCCAGTACTTC
>TRBJ1-4|NA|NA|TRBV6-5
CASSYSGAQGEKLFF
TGTGCCAGCAGTTACTCCGGGGCCCAGGGGGAAAAACTGTTTTTT
>TRBJ2-4|NA|NA|TRBV6-5
CASSRSGQGEQYF
TGTGCCAGCAGCCGGTCCGGACAAGGGGAGCAGTACTTC
>TRBJ2-5|NA|NA|TRBV24-1
CATSDLAFGGQETQYF
TGTGCCACCAGTGATCTCGCTTTTGGAGGACAAGAGACCCAGTACTTC
>TRBJ2-4|NA|many|TRBV28
CASSLGTLNIQYF
TGTGCCAGCAGTTTAGGGACTCTAAACATTCAGTACTTC
>TRBJ2-1|TRBD1|NA|TRBV20-1
CSARGGTGWYEQFF
TGCAGTGCTAGAGGCGGGACAGGGTGGTATGAGCAGTTCTTC
>TRBJ2-3|NA|many|TRBV12-3/TRBV12-4
CASSSPGKGTDTQYF
TGTGCCAGCAGTTCCCCAGGCAAAGGTACAGATACGCAGTATTTT
>TRBJ2-7|TRBD1|many|TRBV3-1
CASSLKDRAYEQYF
TGTGCCAGCAGCCTTAAGGACAGGGCCTACGAGCAGTACTTC
>TRBJ1-4|NA|few|TRBV5-1
CASSYGTSGEKLFF
TGCGCCAGCAGCTACGGTACGTCGGGTGAAAAACTGTTTTTT
>TRBJ2-3|NA|many|TRBV20-1
CSARRLFTDTQYF
TGCAGTGCTCGACGGTTGTTTACAGATACGCAGTATTTT
>TRBJ1-2|NA|NA|TRBV20-1
CSAEPMTGYGYTF
TGCAGTGCCGAGCCTATGACAGGCTATGGCTACACCTTC
>TRBJ2-7|NA|NA|TRBV18
CASSPRPAYEQYF
TGTGCCAGCTCACCAAGGCCAGCCTACGAGCAGTACTTC
>TRBJ2-2|NA|NA|TRBV29-1
CSVEAENTGGLFF
TGCAGCGTTGAAGCTGAGAACACCGGGGGGCTGTTTTTT
>TRBJ2-1|TRBD1|few|TRBV5-1
CASSPRDSPYNEQFF
TGCGCCAGCAGCCCCAGGGACAGTCCGTACAATGAGCAGTTCTTC
>TRBJ2-1|TRBD1|many|TRBV5-1
CASSLGQGSDEQFF
TGCGCCAGCAGCTTGGGACAGGGTAGCGATGAGCAGTTCTTC
>TRBJ2-7|NA|many|TRBV29-1
CSVTGHHEQYF
TGCAGCGTGACTGGACACCACGAGCAGTACTTC
>TRBJ2-7|NA|many|TRBV3-1
CASSQYKTASPGTPYEQYF
TGTGCCAGCAGCCAATACAAGACAGCCAGTCCGGGGACTCCCTACGAGCAGTACTTC
>TRBJ1-2|NA|NA|TRBV20-1
CSAPQRPNYGYTF
TGCAGTGCTCCTCAACGTCCTAACTATGGCTACACCTTC
>TRBJ1-6|NA|few|TRBV12-3/TRBV12-4
CASGLSGNNSPLHF
TGTGCCAGCGGGTTGTCGGGGAATAATTCACCCCTCCACTTT
>TRBJ2-7|TRBD2|few|TRBV28
CASSDREGFSYEQYF
TGTGCCAGCAGTGACCGGGAGGGATTCTCCTACGAGCAGTACTTC
>TRBJ1-2|NA|many|TRBV4-2
CASSQDSDYTF
TGTGCCAGCAGCCAAGATTCGGACTACACCTTC
>TRBJ2-1|TRBD2|few|TRBV20-1
CSARKPLGYGGGASYNEQFF
TGCAGTGCTAGAAAGCCCCTCGGGTATGGCGGGGGGGCCTCCTACAATGAGCAGTTCTTC
>TRBJ2-7|TRBD2|many|TRBV5-1
CASSLASGRISEQYF
TGCGCCAGCAGCTTGGCTAGCGGGAGAATCTCCGAGCAGTACTTC
>TRBJ2-4|NA|NA|TRBV6-2/TRBV6-3
CASSYGWGKDEQYF
TGTGCCAGCAGTTACGGCTGGGGTAAGGATGAGCAGTACTTC
>TRBJ1-1|NA|NA|TRBV3-1
CASSHRPHGFTEAFF
TGTGCCAGCAGCCATCGACCACACGGGTTCACTGAAGCTTTCTTT
>TRBJ2-7|NA|few|TRBV27
CAGSPGNYYEQYF
TGTGCCGGCAGCCCCGGGAACTACTACGAGCAGTACTTC
>TRBJ2-1|TRBD2|NA|TRBV5-1
CASSSPGLPYNEQFF
TGCGCCAGCAGCTCTCCGGGACTACCCTACAATGAGCAGTTCTTC
>TRBJ1-1|NA|NA|TRBV6-6
CASTLQGNTEAFF
TGTGCCAGCACTTTACAGGGGAACACTGAAGCTTTCTTT
>TRBJ2-7|TRBD2|many|TRBV15
CATSREGLAGGAYEQYF
TGTGCCACCAGCAGAGAGGGACTAGCGGGAGGGGCCTACGAGCAGTACTTC
>TRBJ2-2|TRBD2|NA|TRBV6-5
CASSLAGGRTGELFF
TGTGCCAGCAGCTTAGCGGGAGGGCGGACCGGGGAGCTGTTTTTT
>TRBJ2-2|TRBD2|NA|TRBV7-2
CASSAGLAGGGELFF
TGTGCCAGCAGCGCCGGACTAGCGGGAGGCGGGGAGCTGTTTTTT